This T cell receptor (beta chain) was observed in a study of radiation and T cells in renal cell carcinoma. This clone was found many times. Its antigen is unknown. Time point here: blood 2 weeks post-SBRT. Regarding treatment: 15 Gy SBRT to primary tumor, nephrectomy 4 weeks later. Radiation-treated patients gave blood at baseline, week 2 and week 4. Libraries were prepared by immunoSEQ multiplex PCR; TCRdb keeps only in-frame clonotypes and omits some of them. This sample carries tens of thousands of clones, about 86% of them seen once, and the ten largest clones take 20% to 25%. Study-wide findings and caveats: Baseline intratumoral clonotype presence is unknown without pretreatment biopsies.

Germline CDR1 ENHRY, CDR2 SYGVKD. The CDR3 totals 10 residues. This specimen was blood, taken from a patient whose treatment included radiotherapy and nephrectomy. V is TRBV10-3 and J is TRBJ1-5; 7 bases are shared with TRBD1. This clonotype was sampled from a woman aged 45-65 years with renal cell carcinoma. The CDR3 bases are TGTGTCCAGGGGGATCAGCCCCAGCATTTT. Protein: CVQGDQPQHF.